Listed here are 29 T cell receptor beta chains from one sample, sequenced in a study of shared clonotypes between healthy human individuals (TCRdb year 2020). Library prep was done by the immunoSEQ multiplex PCR assay. TCRdb took this table from immuneACCESS and kept in-frame rearrangements with V and J called. Such tables lack part of the clones; where checked against another copy, unresolved V genes explain under half of the gap, and the rest is unexplained. The sample table holds about 2.3 million clones, of which around 90% were seen once. Together, the top ten hold about 0.41% of the sample. The sample taken for sequencing was naive CD4+ T cells from PBMCs. In light of the paper, this sample's cell subset or site label describes: CD45RA+ positively selected. Receptors were obtained from a man aged 18 to 30 in good health. Some clones in this sample may be carry-over from other donors' samples.

This sequence joins TRBV11-2 and TRBJ1-6; the D gene is possibly TRBD1 (5 bases). Germline-derived CDR1 and CDR2 are SGHAT and FQNNGV. This CDR3 has 15 amino acids. Deletions cut 5 bases from V and 4 bases from J, with 12 bases between. CDR3 loop: CASSAGRAYNSPLHF. CDR3 in DNA: TGTGCCAGCAGCGCAGGGCGGGCTTATAATTCACCCCTCCACTTT.

The chain is built from TRBV14 and TRBJ2-1; the match to TRBD1 covers 7 bases. V dropped 4 bases and J dropped 10; count of bases not matched to a gene: 13. Germline assignment: CDR1 SGHDN and CDR2 FVKESK. CDR3 size: 15 residues. The CDR3 DNA reads TGTGCCAGCAGCCCTGGGACAGACCTTTTGGGCGAGCAGTTCTTC. This translates into CASSPGTDLLGEQFF.

In DNA, the CDR3 is TGTGCCAGCAGTCCATATACCGCGACGGAATACAATGAGCAGTTCTTC. Protein sequence: CASSPYTATEYNEQFF. The chain has TRBV6-6 and TRBJ2-1, with D uncertain. CDR3 size: 16 residues. Germline lookup yields CDR1 MNHNY and CDR2 SVGAGI (reference sequence). The V and J ends lost 5 bases and 4 bases respectively, with 18 bases between them.

This chain uses TRBV11-2 with TRBJ2-7; 7 nucleotides align to TRBD1. The CDR3 is 14 residues long. Germline V lookup: CDR1 SGHAT, CDR2 FQNNGV. Losses at the gene ends were 2 bases for V and 5 bases for J; bases not matched to a gene: 6. This CDR3 reads CASSLYPDRDEQYF. The DNA for the CDR3 is TGTGCCAGCAGCTTATACCCCGACAGGGACGAGCAGTACTTC.

The chain uses TRBV7-3 and TRBJ2-5; 14 bases match TRBD2. This CDR3 comprises 21 residues. Germline trimming cut 3 bases from V and 5 bases from J; bases unmatched to any gene: 20. Germline V gene data show CDR1 as SGHTA and CDR2 as FQGTGA. The CDR3 region has the DNA TGTGCCAGCAGCTTGAAGTCCTCGGGACTAGCGGGAGTTGGGGGCTTGGAGACCCAGTACTTC. Its protein product is CASSLKSSGLAGVGGLETQYF.

This chain connects TRBV5-1 to TRBJ2-2; TRBD2 aligns across 13 bases. This CDR3 region has 15 residues. Germline CDR1 is SGHRS and CDR2 is YFSETQ. V gave up 7 bases and J gave up 4 bases; unmatched junction bases: 4. The CDR3: CASGLAGAGTGELFF. The DNA for the CDR3 is TGCGCCAGCGGACTAGCGGGAGCCGGCACCGGGGAGCTGTTTTTT.

V gene TRBV11-2 combines with J gene TRBJ2-1, with 7 bases fitting TRBD2. V was pared by 2 bases and J by 3 bases, with 7 bases of the junction left unmatched. The CDR3 loop spans 16 amino acids. The germline V gene has CDR1 SGHAT and CDR2 FQNNGV. The CDR3 protein is CASSLRRASGYNEQFF. The CDR3 coding sequence is TGTGCCAGCAGCTTACGGCGGGCTAGCGGCTACAATGAGCAGTTCTTC.

The chain combines TRBV18 with TRBJ1-5, with 7 bases that match TRBD1. Germline V lookup: CDR1 KGHSH, CDR2 LQKENI. V dropped 3 bases and J dropped 4; count of bases not matched to a gene: 3. The CDR3 is made up of 14 amino acids. CDR3 protein: CASSPGQPNQPQHF. CDR3 DNA: TGTGCCAGCTCACCGGGACAGCCTAATCAGCCCCAGCATTTT.

Only one count was recorded for this clone. The chain joins TRBV6-5 to TRBJ2-7, with TRBD1 matching 7 bases. Germline-derived CDR1 and CDR2 are MNHEY and SVGAGI. The CDR3 covers 14 residues. V lost 7 bases to trimming and J lost 2 bases; unmatched junction nucleotides: 8. In DNA form, the CDR3 reads TGTGCCAGCACCAGACCCGGGACAGCCTACGAGCAGTACTTC. As protein: CASTRPGTAYEQYF.

The V and J genes are TRBV7-2 and TRBJ2-5; no definite D call. The ends were cut back, 6 bases at V and 2 bases at J, with 10 bases in the middle. The CDR3 contains 13 residues. Germline assignment: CDR1 SGHTA and CDR2 FQGNSA. CDR3 residues: CASSPTNQETQYF. The CDR3 nucleotides read TGTGCCAGCAGTCCTACTAATCAAGAGACCCAGTACTTC. The whole variable domain, filled in from reference TRBV7-2 and TRBJ2-5, reads GAGVSQSPSNKVTEKGKDVELRCDPISGHTALYWYRQSLGQGLEFLIYFQGNSAPDKSGLPSDRFSAERTGGSVSTLTIQRTQQEDSAVYLCASSPTNQETQYFGPGTRLLVL.

J is TRBJ2-7 and V is TRBV9, with a possible D match to TRBD1 (6 bases). V dropped 4 bases and J dropped 4 bases, with 15 bases sitting between them. CDR3 length: 14 residues. The germline V gene encodes CDR1 SGDLS and CDR2 YYNGEE. Here the CDR3 reads CASSTREGEYEQYF. The CDR3, as DNA: TGTGCCAGCAGCACACGAGAGGGGGAATACGAGCAGTACTTC.

Concerning this clone: Other DNA sequences within the sample encode an identical CDR3. This chain joins TRBV5-1 and TRBJ1-5; D unclear. Germline V gene sequence: CDR1 SGHRS, CDR2 YFSETQ. This CDR3 comprises 14 residues. Trimming cost V 2 bases and J 7 bases, with 13 bases left between them. CDR3 protein: CASSLVPGGQPQHF. In DNA form, the CDR3 reads TGCGCCAGCAGCTTAGTTCCGGGCGGGCAGCCCCAGCATTTT. Looking up the rest from reference TRBV5-1 and TRBJ1-5 gives the full variable domain: KAGVTQTPRYLIKTRGQQVTLSCSPISGHRSVSWYQQTPGQGLQFLFEYFSETQRNKGNFPGRFSGRQFSNSRSEMNVSTLELGDSALYLCASSLVPGGQPQHFGDGTRLSIL.

The J gene is TRBJ1-4, the V gene TRBV7-2; 7 bases align to TRBD1. This CDR3 is 14 amino acids long. J gave up 4 bases and V 4 bases, and 3 bases lay outside the gene matches. In germline, CDR1 is SGHTA, CDR2 FQGNSA. The CDR3 nucleotides read TGTGCCAGCAGCTCTGACAGGGTTAATGAAAAACTGTTTTTT. The encoded protein is CASSSDRVNEKLFF.

The rearrangement links TRBV11-2 to TRBJ2-7; D is perhaps TRBD1 or TRBD2 (5 bases each). Trimming stripped 1 base from V and 5 bases from J, with 15 bases between. This CDR3 comprises 15 residues. Germline CDR1 is SGHAT and CDR2 is FQNNGV. The CDR3 protein is CASSLVAWGSHEQYF. In DNA, the CDR3 is TGTGCCAGCAGCTTAGTAGCCTGGGGGAGCCACGAGCAGTACTTC. Using reference TRBV11-2 and TRBJ2-7 for the parts outside the CDR3, the full variable domain is EAGVAQSPRYKIIEKRQSVAFWCNPISGHATLYWYQQILGQGPKLLIQFQNNGVVDDSQLPKDRFSAERLKGVDSTLKIQPAKLEDSAVYLCASSLVAWGSHEQYFGPGTRLTVT.

The chain is built from TRBV5-1 and TRBJ2-3; possibly TRBD1 or TRBD2 for D (5 bases each). Trimming pared 4 bases from V and 2 bases from J, leaving 11 bases between. CDR3 length equals 14 residues. The germline V gene has CDR1 SGHRS and CDR2 YFSETQ. The CDR3 DNA is TGCGCCAGCAGCCTTATGGGGGTCACAGATACGCAGTATTTT. It translates to CASSLMGVTDTQYF.

This CDR3 reads CASSPTGVANEKLFF. The DNA of the CDR3 is TGTGCCAGCAGCCCCACAGGGGTTGCTAATGAAAAACTGTTTTTT. The chain couples TRBV7-3 to TRBJ1-4; TRBD1 agrees at 7 bases. The CDR3 loop spans 15 amino acids. The J segment lost 3 bases and the V segment lost 5 bases, leaving 6 bases of the junction unmatched. Per germline, CDR1 SGHTA and CDR2 FQGTGA.

The CDR3 DNA reads TGTGCCAGCAGTGTTGGACAGTCTAACTATGGCTACACCTTC. Protein: CASSVGQSNYGYTF. The V and J genes are TRBV2 and TRBJ1-2; maybe TRBD1 (6 bases). CDR3 length equals 14 residues. Germline V gene data show CDR1 as SNHLY and CDR2 as FYNNEI. V was trimmed by 4 bases and J by 0 bases, leaving 9 bases between them.

The chain links TRBV2 to TRBJ1-5, with D tentatively TRBD1 (6 bases). The CDR3 is made up of 12 amino acids. CDR1 and CDR2 (germline): SNHLY, FYNNEI. Between the trimmed V and J ends, which lost 8 bases and 5 bases, there was a span of 10 bases. The CDR3 loop is CASGQTHQPQHF. The DNA of the CDR3 is TGTGCCAGCGGACAGACTCATCAGCCCCAGCATTTT.

This clone was detected once. This rearrangement joins TRBV18 to TRBJ2-6, with D possibly matching TRBD2 (5 bases). Between the trimmed V and J ends, which lost 2 bases and 4 bases, there was a span of 12 bases. The CDR3 sequence is 16 residues long. CDR1 and CDR2 (germline): KGHSH, LQKENI. The chain's CDR3 is CASSPVTTAGANVLTF. CDR3 nucleotide sequence: TGTGCCAGCTCACCAGTGACTACAGCCGGGGCCAACGTCCTGACTTTC.

Many counts were recorded for this clone. The genes are TRBV11-2 and TRBJ2-7; no definite D call. Germline values: CDR1 SGHAT, CDR2 FQNNGV. The V and J ends lost 5 bases and 0 bases respectively, with 11 bases between them. The CDR3 extends over 14 amino acids. The CDR3 reads CASSPRSNSYEQYF. CDR3 bases: TGTGCCAGCAGCCCCAGGTCCAACTCCTACGAGCAGTACTTC.

The V and J genes are TRBV2 and TRBJ2-5, with D possibly being TRBD1 (6 bases). Germline CDR1 reads SNHLY; CDR2 reads FYNNEI. The CDR3 extends over 13 amino acids. V was cut by 5 bases and J by 5 bases, with 12 bases left in between. CDR3: CASSNSQGETQYF. The CDR3 DNA sequence: TGTGCCAGCAGTAACTCGCAGGGGGAGACCCAGTACTTC.

This chain uses TRBV5-1 with TRBJ2-7; TRBD1 agrees at 8 bases. Germline V lookup: CDR1 SGHRS, CDR2 YFSETQ. Losses at the gene ends were 0 bases for V and 0 bases for J; bases not matched to a gene: 2. The CDR3 contains 15 residues. For the CDR3, the DNA is TGCGCCAGCAGCTTGGGACAGGGGTTCTCCTACGAGCAGTACTTC. Amino acid sequence: CASSLGQGFSYEQYF.

The chain carries TRBV30 and TRBJ2-7; 7 bases align to TRBD1. This CDR3 has 12 amino acids. J was trimmed by 3 bases and V by 7 bases; bases with no gene match: 6. CDR1 is GTSNPN and CDR2 is SVGIG in the germline V gene (reference sequence). CDR3 sequence reads: CAFRAGGYEQYF. CDR3 in DNA: TGTGCCTTCAGGGCAGGGGGCTACGAGCAGTACTTC.

The gene calls are TRBV5-6 and TRBJ1-5; D is unclear. Per the germline V gene, CDR1 is SGHDT and CDR2 is YYEEEE. With 3 bases removed from V and 6 bases from J, the gap between germline ends came to 7 bases. The CDR3 is 12 residues long. CDR3 region: CASSSSFQPQHF. The CDR3 DNA reads TGTGCCAGCAGCTCATCATTTCAGCCCCAGCATTTT.

J is TRBJ2-1 and V is TRBV7-9, with D hard to call. In germline, CDR1 is SEHNR, CDR2 FQNEAQ (reference sequence). This CDR3 has 16 residues. V lost 0 bases and J lost 11, with 20 bases in between. This CDR3 is CASSLAINTPGVQQFF. In DNA form, the CDR3 reads TGTGCCAGCAGCTTAGCTATCAACACCCCTGGGGTTCAGCAGTTCTTC.

This sequence joins TRBV15 and TRBJ1-4, with TRBD1 as a possible D gene (6 bases). This CDR3 comprises 16 residues. The germline V gene encodes CDR1 LNHNV and CDR2 YYDKDF (reference sequence). V lost 0 bases, J lost 4 bases, and 12 bases lay in between. This CDR3 is CATSRDTTGVNEKLFF. The CDR3 DNA reads TGTGCCACCAGCAGAGATACGACAGGCGTTAATGAAAAACTGTTTTTT.

The chain couples TRBV28 to TRBJ2-7, with D possibly matching TRBD2 (5 bases). The CDR3 is 11 amino acids. CDR1 is MDHEN and CDR2 is SYDVKM in the germline V gene. V gave up 11 bases and J gave up 3 bases, with 11 bases separating them. CDR3: CAVGEGYEQYF. The CDR3 DNA is TGTGCCGTAGGTGAGGGCTACGAGCAGTACTTC.

The chain joins TRBV19 to TRBJ1-2; possibly TRBD1 for D (5 bases). The germline V and J ends were trimmed by 5 bases and 8 bases, with 9 bases remaining between them. The germline V gene encodes CDR1 LNHDA and CDR2 SQIVND (reference sequence). The CDR3 length is 11 residues. The CDR3 reads CASSGARGYTF. The CDR3 bases are TGTGCCAGTAGTGGGGCGAGGGGCTACACCTTC.

This sequence joins TRBV18 and TRBJ2-2; TRBD1 matches 7 bases. CDR1 and CDR2 from the germline V gene are KGHSH and LQKENI. The CDR3 length is 14 residues. Trimming removed 4 bases from V and 13 bases from J; junction bases left unmatched: 12. CDR3 loop: CASSREFGQVGLFF. In DNA form, the CDR3 reads TGTGCCAGCTCACGCGAATTTGGACAGGTTGGGCTGTTTTTT.